This T cell receptor beta chain was documented in a study of CD8+CD57+ T cells in acquired aplastic anemia. Study-level background: Isolated CD4+ and CD8+ cells, once sorted, yielded DNA averaging around 3 ug.

In the case of this clonotype: Its antigen remains unidentified. At one of its ends the junction is not consistent with the germline gene, which may arise from a read error.

Overall study results and limits: The same twenty-nine CD8+ CDR3 sequences occurred in patients and in controls.

Profiling of TCR beta VDJ combinations and CDR3 sequences used genomic DNA as template. One entry per CDR3 protein results from TCRdb running MiXCR on the reads. The sample holds 250,000 to 350,000 distinct CDR3 sequences, 45% to 65% seen once. Germline CDR1 SSHAT, CDR2 FNYEAQ (reference sequence). This CDR3 has 14 amino acids. Patients who underwent sequencing had shown CD8+CD57+ cell expansion by flow cytometry. The rearrangement joins TRBV7-7 to TRBJ2-5; D is ambiguous. Sample: sorted CD4+, CD8+, or CD8+CD57+ T cells (not recorded which) from PBMCs. This TCR was recovered from a human donor with aplastic anemia. The CDR3 coding sequence is TGTGCTAGCAGCTTAGTAGGTTATGGCGAGACCCAGTACTTC. Translating it yields CASSLVGYGETQYF.